The 11 T cell receptor beta chains below come from one sample, sequenced in a study of T cell changes during pregnancy in multiple sclerosis. Sequenced by immunoSEQ multiplex PCR; TCRdb stores in-frame clones only, minus some. Of some 74,000 clones in the sample, 80% to 95% were seen once. Sample: peripheral blood, taken after pregnancy. All receptors derive from a female donor in good health, enrolled as a control in a pregnancy study.

The chain uses TRBV19 and TRBJ1-1; D ambiguous. Germline V gene sequence: CDR1 LNHDA, CDR2 SQIVND (reference sequence). This CDR3 region has 12 residues. V lost 5 bases to trimming and J lost 1 base, with 5 bases between them. The CDR3 sequence is CASSSGNTEAFF. DNA for the CDR3: TGTGCCAGTAGTTCGGGGAACACTGAAGCTTTCTTT. Full variable domain (remainder filled in from reference TRBV19 and TRBJ1-1): DGGITQSPKYLFRKEGQNVTLSCEQNLNHDAMYWYRQDPGQGLRLIYYSQIVNDFQKGDIAEGYSVSREKKESFPLTVTSAQKNPTAFYLCASSSGNTEAFFGQGTRLTVV.

The rearrangement joins TRBV7-9 to TRBJ1-6; 9 bases agree with TRBD1. Trimming took 4 bases from V and 10 from J; bases not matched to a gene: 11. The CDR3 has 16 residues. The germline gives CDR1 SEHNR, CDR2 FQNEAQ (reference sequence). CDR3 protein: CASSWLLGQGGSPLHF. The DNA of the CDR3 is TGTGCCAGCAGCTGGCTACTGGGACAGGGAGGCTCACCCCTCCACTTT.

The chain links TRBV28 to TRBJ2-5; 7 bases map to TRBD1. Germline CDR1 and CDR2: MDHEN and SYDVKM. V gave up 5 bases and J gave up 3 bases; unmatched junction bases: 6. The length of the CDR3 is 14 residues. The CDR3 loop reads CASSPLGTEETQYF. The CDR3 DNA reads TGTGCCAGCAGTCCACTCGGGACAGAAGAGACCCAGTACTTC. Full variable domain (missing parts from reference TRBV28 and TRBJ2-5): DVKVTQSSRYLVKRTGEKVFLECVQDMDHENMFWYRQDPGLGLRLIYFSYDVKMKEKGDIPEGYSVSREKKERFSLILESASTNQTSMYLCASSPLGTEETQYFGPGTRLLVL.

This chain joins TRBV6-5 and TRBJ2-7; D unresolved. Trimming stripped 6 bases from V and 0 bases from J, with 12 bases between. Germline V gives CDR1 MNHEY, CDR2 SVGAGI. The CDR3 is made up of 14 amino acids. The CDR3 coding sequence is TGTGCCAGCAGAGATTCCCCGAGCTCCTACGAGCAGTACTTC. Translation: CASRDSPSSYEQYF.

The V and J genes are TRBV9 and TRBJ1-2; D not certain. V lost 3 bases and J 0 bases, leaving 12 bases between the germline ends. Looked up from germline, CDR1 is SGDLS and CDR2 is YYNGEE. The CDR3 has 15 residues. CDR3 region: CASSAQAYPNYGYTF. CDR3 DNA: TGTGCCAGCAGCGCCCAGGCTTATCCTAACTATGGCTACACCTTC.

The V call is TRBV19, the J call TRBJ2-6; D is possibly TRBD2 (6 bases). There are 17 residues in the CDR3. The ends were cut back, 8 bases at V and 5 bases at J, with 22 bases in the middle. Germline V lookup: CDR1 LNHDA, CDR2 SQIVND (reference sequence). This chain's CDR3 is CASVDGLGDSRANVLTF. Written as DNA, the CDR3 is TGTGCCAGTGTGGATGGGTTGGGGGACTCGAGGGCCAACGTCCTGACTTTC. The variable domain in full, with the rest retrieved from reference TRBV19 and TRBJ2-6, is DGGITQSPKYLFRKEGQNVTLSCEQNLNHDAMYWYRQDPGQGLRLIYYSQIVNDFQKGDIAEGYSVSREKKESFPLTVTSAQKNPTAFYLCASVDGLGDSRANVLTFGAGSRLTVL.

The chain is built from TRBV19 and TRBJ1-5; 8 positions agree with TRBD1. Per the germline V gene, CDR1 is LNHDA and CDR2 is SQIVND (reference sequence). Losses at the gene ends were 7 bases for V and 3 bases for J; bases not matched to a gene: 5. The CDR3 covers 14 residues. The DNA of the CDR3 is TGTGCCAGTAACAAACAGGGGGACAATCAGCCCCAGCATTTT. Amino acids: CASNKQGDNQPQHF.

The gene calls are TRBV9 and TRBJ2-3; 11 nucleotides align to TRBD2. With V trimmed by 6 bases and J by 5 bases, 8 bases remained unmatched. The germline V gene encodes CDR1 SGDLS and CDR2 YYNGEE. CDR3 length: 15 residues. The DNA for the CDR3 is TGTGCCAGCAACCTCTTAGCGGGGGGGGGAGATACGCAGTATTTT. Amino acid sequence: CASNLLAGGGDTQYF. The full variable domain, its missing parts supplied by reference TRBV9 and TRBJ2-3, is DSGVTQTPKHLITATGQRVTLRCSPRSGDLSVYWYQQSLDQGLQFLIQYYNGEERAKGNILERFSAQQFPDLHSELNLSSLELGDSALYFCASNLLAGGGDTQYFGPGTRLTVL.

Only one count was recorded for this clone. V usage is TRBV11-2 and J usage is TRBJ2-5; 8 nucleotides line up with TRBD2. After removal of 1 base from V and 5 bases from J, the junction contained 12 bases not matched to a gene. Germline V gene sequence: CDR1 SGHAT, CDR2 FQNNGV. This CDR3 comprises 17 residues. The CDR3 nucleotides read TGTGCCAGCAGCTTAGGTGGGGTTAGCGGGGCAGGGGAGACCCAGTACTTC. Residues: CASSLGGVSGAGETQYF.

The rearrangement links TRBV7-6 to TRBJ2-2; possibly TRBD2 for D (6 bases). From germline, CDR1 is SGHVS and CDR2 FNYEAQ. The ends were cut back, 3 bases at V and 6 bases at J, with 11 bases in the middle. This CDR3 spans 14 amino acids. CDR3 DNA: TGTGCCAGCAGCTTCGCCGGGAGATCCGGGGAGCTGTTTTTT. Its translation is CASSFAGRSGELFF.

V gene TRBV5-1 combines with J gene TRBJ2-1; 9 nucleotides match TRBD1. This CDR3 region has 16 residues. Looked up from germline, CDR1 is SGHRS and CDR2 is YFSETQ. V lost 3 bases and J lost 6; bases outside the gene matches: 10. CDR3 residues: CASSWAGTGRRNEQFF. The CDR3 region has the DNA TGCGCCAGCAGCTGGGCCGGGACAGGGAGGCGCAATGAGCAGTTCTTC.